This T cell receptor (beta chain) comes out of a study of graft-versus-host responses after intestinal transplantation. Generated by immunoSEQ multiplex PCR, the TCRdb table keeps only in-frame clones and is missing some. This table holds about 14,000 clones, 30% to 40% found once. From germline, CDR1 is MNHNY and CDR2 SVGAGI (reference sequence). Trimming stripped 0 bases from V and 0 bases from J, with 6 bases between. The CDR3 loop spans 14 amino acids. Researchers placed 200,000 CFSE-labeled responder cells in culture with 200,000 irradiated, violet-dye-labeled stimulator cells. The study's findings and limits: GvH clones turned up in recipient marrow; some had shown up first in ileum or blood.

The material was alloreactive CD8+ T cells from a mixed lymphocyte reaction culture, obtained before intestinal transplant. The subset: CFSE-low proliferating T cells sorted from approximately 6-day pre-transplant mixed lymphocyte reaction (GvH or HvG direction). The rearrangement links TRBV6-6 to TRBJ2-7; D is perhaps TRBD1 (6 bases). The clonotype was recovered from a human patient who received an intestinal transplant. In nucleotides, the CDR3 is TGTGCCAGCAGTTACTCGGACAGCTCCTACGAGCAGTACTTC. Translated: CASSYSDSSYEQYF.